The entry that follows covers one TCR beta chain sequence. Its antigen remains unknown. It may be a read error: a sequence one base away is much more abundant. This entry belongs to a study of tumor and adjacent non-tumor tissue in lung cancer. Study findings and constraints: Compared with tumor, normal lung showed significantly lower TCR diversity.

This sample's RNA came from whole unsorted tissue. Chemotherapy-naive patients with new lung cancer underwent thoracic surgery in China, August–late 2014. The germline CDR1 and CDR2 sequences are SQVTM and ANQGSEA. This CDR3 has 13 residues. Three rounds of nested PCR, following a modified ARM-PCR protocol, produced the TCRbeta library. TCRdb called the multiplex PCR reads again in MiXCR, with one record for every CDR3 protein. The sample carries 100,000 to 150,000 distinct CDR3 sequences, about 66% recorded once. The source is a man aged 25-45 years with non-small cell lung cancer. J is TRBJ1-1 and V is TRBV29-1; D possibly corresponds to TRBD1 (5 bases). The source material was lung tumor tissue. The CDR3 DNA reads as TGCGGCGCCCACACAGGAATTAACACTGAAGCTTTCTTT. Amino acids: CGAHTGINTEAFF. Using reference TRBV29-1 and TRBJ1-1 for the parts outside the CDR3, the full variable domain is SAVISQKPSRDICQRGTSLTIQCQVDSQVTMMFWYRQQPGQSLTLIATANQGSEATYESGFVIDKFPISRPNLTFSTLTVSNMSPEDSSIYLCGAHTGINTEAFFGQGTRLTVV.